The entry below describes one T cell receptor (beta chain). Sequencing was performed with immunoSEQ multiplex PCR; in TCRdb, only in-frame clones are kept and a portion is missing. The data hold over 50,000 clones, with 85% observed a single time. The sample belongs to a study of blood T cell repertoires in COVID-19. Sequenced sample: peripheral blood. This receptor was identified in a human donor in a cohort sampled during active COVID-19.

In DNA form, the CDR3 reads TGCGCCAGCAGCCTCCGAGGGCTAGGCGAACCTAGCACAGATACGCAGTATTTT. Protein product: CASSLRGLGEPSTDTQYF. This sequence joins TRBV4-1 and TRBJ2-3; D is possibly TRBD2 (5 bases). V was pared by 4 bases and J by 0 bases, with 20 bases between. The CDR3 has 18 residues. CDR1 MGHRA and CDR2 YSYEKL come from the germline V gene.